Listed below are T cell receptor beta chains from one sample, sequenced in a study of T cells in Graves' hyperthyroidism and ophthalmopathy. TCRdb re-called the multiplex PCR reads with MiXCR, one entry per CDR3 protein. The profile shows around 56,000 distinct CDR3 sequences, approximately 57% of them singletons. Sequencing input: blood. The receptors stem from a woman in her sixties or seventies with Graves' ophthalmopathy. Each CDR3 is given with its conserved first and last residue. A D gene is named only where the DNA matches it firmly. Clone size appears in some rows only: once, few, many, or a class for an expanded clone.

>TRBD2|few|TRBV20-1|TRBJ2-7
CSARDPGLARQYF
TGCAGTGCTAGAGATCCGGGACTAGCGAGGCAGTACTTC
>TRBD1|NA|TRBV27|TRBJ1-5
CASSIAGGYQPQHF
TGTGCCAGCAGCATTGCAGGGGGGTATCAGCCCCAGCATTTT
>TRBD1|NA|TRBV6-4|TRBJ1-5
CASPPGGQAHQPQHF
TGTGCCAGCCCCCCCGGGGGACAGGCCCATCAGCCCCAGCATTTT
>NA|NA|TRBV7-9|TRBJ2-3
CASSLDELAYNEQYF
TGTGCCAGCAGCTTAGACGAACTAGCCTACAATGAGCAGTATTTT
>TRBD2|many|TRBV3-1|TRBJ2-1
CASSLQREVRHEQFF
TGTGCCAGCAGCTTACAGCGGGAGGTGCGCCATGAGCAGTTCTTC
>NA|NA|TRBV6-2/TRBV6-3|TRBJ1-1
CASSYRLSEGTEAFF
TGTGCCAGCAGTTACCGGTTATCCGAGGGCACTGAAGCTTTCTTT
>NA|many|TRBV4-3|TRBJ1-4
CASSQDTRPHEKLFF
TGCGCCAGCAGCCAAGATACCAGGCCCCATGAAAAACTGTTTTTT
>NA|many|TRBV20-1|TRBJ1-4
CSAPWGGAHKEKLFF
TGCAGTGCCCCTTGGGGGGGCGCACATAAAGAAAAACTGTTTTTT
>NA|medium-sized|TRBV20-1|TRBJ1-2
CSARDFTYGYTF
TGCAGTGCTAGAGATTTTACCTATGGCTACACCTTC
>TRBD1|NA|TRBV7-2|TRBJ1-5
CASSLTGDNQPQHF
TGTGCCAGCAGCTTGACAGGGGACAATCAGCCCCAGCATTTT
>NA|many|TRBV7-3|TRBJ2-7
CASSLAGKGEQYF
TGTGCCAGCAGCTTAGCAGGGAAGGGCGAGCAGTACTTC
>NA|few|TRBV25-1|TRBJ2-1
CASSPPSSSYNEQFF
TGTGCCAGCAGCCCCCCCTCTAGCTCCTACAATGAGCAGTTCTTC